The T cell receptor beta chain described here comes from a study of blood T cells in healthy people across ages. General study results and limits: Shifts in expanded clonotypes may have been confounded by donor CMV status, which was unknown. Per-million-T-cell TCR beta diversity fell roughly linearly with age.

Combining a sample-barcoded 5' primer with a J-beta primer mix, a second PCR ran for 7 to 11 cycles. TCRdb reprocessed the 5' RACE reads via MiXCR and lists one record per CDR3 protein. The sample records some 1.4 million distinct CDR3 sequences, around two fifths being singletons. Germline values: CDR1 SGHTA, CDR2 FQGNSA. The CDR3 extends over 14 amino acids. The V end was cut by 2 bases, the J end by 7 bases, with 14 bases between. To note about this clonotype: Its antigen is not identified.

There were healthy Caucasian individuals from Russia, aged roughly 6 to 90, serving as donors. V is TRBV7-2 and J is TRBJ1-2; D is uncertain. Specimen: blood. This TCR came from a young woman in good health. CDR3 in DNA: TGTGCCAGCAGCTTAAGCTTTGGGGAACTTGGCTACACCTTC. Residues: CASSLSFGELGYTF.